The next 24 T cell receptor beta chains were all read from a single sample in a study of blood T cell repertoires in COVID-19. Generated by immunoSEQ multiplex PCR, the TCRdb table keeps only in-frame clones and is missing some. The repertoire consists of some 190,000 clones, with approximately 80% occurring once and the leading ten covering 4.3%. The sequenced sample was PBMCs or T cells enriched from blood (not recorded which). Every receptor here comes from a man aged 25 to 40 with acute COVID-19.

The rearrangement uses TRBV2 and TRBJ1-6; D not resolved. Trimming took 3 bases from V and 7 from J, leaving 10 bases between them. The CDR3 is made up of 14 amino acids. Germline loops: CDR1 SNHLY, CDR2 FYNNEI. CDR3: CASSEGRVNSPLHF. Here the CDR3 DNA reads TGTGCCAGCAGTGAGGGGAGGGTAAATTCACCCCTCCACTTT.

This clone was detected many times. V gene TRBV7-2 combines with J gene TRBJ2-7; TRBD2 aligns across 9 bases. Germline V gives CDR1 SGHTA, CDR2 FQGNSA. V lost 4 bases to trimming and J lost 2 bases; unmatched junction nucleotides: 9. This CDR3 is 16 amino acids long. The CDR3: CASSSSIGGGAYEQYF. CDR3 nucleotides: TGTGCCAGCAGCTCGAGTATTGGCGGGGGGGCCTACGAGCAGTACTTC.

The gene calls are TRBV14 and TRBJ1-3, with 7 bases lining up with TRBD1. The germline V gene encodes CDR1 SGHDN and CDR2 FVKESK. With 5 bases clipped from V and 5 bases from J, the junction kept 3 bases outside the gene matches. The CDR3 is made up of 13 amino acids. CDR3 protein: CASSYRGRNTIYF. As DNA, the CDR3 is TGTGCCAGCAGCTACAGGGGCAGAAACACCATATATTTT.

The CDR3 spells CASSLNRGPNYGYTF. As DNA, the CDR3 is TGTGCCAGTAGTCTTAACAGGGGCCCTAACTATGGCTACACCTTC. The V call is TRBV19, the J call TRBJ1-2; the match to TRBD1 covers 7 bases. The CDR3 spans 15 residues. Germline CDR1 is LNHDA and CDR2 is SQIVND (reference sequence). Unmatched junction bases numbered 6, after V lost 5 bases and J lost 0 bases.

V gene TRBV14 combines with J gene TRBJ1-1; D possibly corresponds to TRBD1 (6 bases). Trimming cost V 4 bases and J 2 bases, with 11 bases left between them. The CDR3 loop spans 14 amino acids. Germline CDR1 is SGHDN and CDR2 is FVKESK. This chain's CDR3 is CASSLWGGNTEAFF. CDR3 nucleotide sequence: TGTGCCAGCAGCCTCTGGGGGGGCAACACTGAAGCTTTCTTT.

The chain recombines TRBV6-5 with TRBJ1-1; 7 bases fit TRBD1. Germline V gene data show CDR1 as MNHEY and CDR2 as SVGAGI. CDR3 length equals 16 residues. V lost 4 bases to trimming and J lost 5 bases; unmatched junction nucleotides: 13. The CDR3 loop reads CASSSLKRGLSTEAFF. As DNA, the CDR3 is TGTGCCAGCAGTTCCCTCAAGAGGGGGCTCAGTACTGAAGCTTTCTTT.

The chain combines TRBV6-1 with TRBJ1-2, with 7 bases aligning to TRBD1. V lost 3 bases and J lost 7; bases outside the gene matches: 8. CDR3 length equals 14 residues. Germline V gene lookup returns CDR1 MNHNS and CDR2 SASEGT. The CDR3 sequence is CASSDSGGRAGYTF. The CDR3 bases are TGTGCCAGCAGTGATTCAGGGGGTCGGGCTGGCTACACCTTC.

The chain recombines TRBV27 with TRBJ1-5, with D tentatively TRBD1 (5 bases). In germline, CDR1 is MNHEY, CDR2 SMNVEV (reference sequence). The CDR3 has 14 residues. With 8 bases removed from V and 0 bases from J, the gap between germline ends came to 11 bases. As DNA, the CDR3 is TGTGCCAGCGGGGGACTGACTAGCAATCAGCCCCAGCATTTT. This codes for CASGGLTSNQPQHF.

The gene calls are TRBV28 and TRBJ1-1, with TRBD1 identical over 7 bases. V trimming: 7 bases; J trimming: 0 bases; junction bases outside the gene matches: 5. Germline V CDR1 and CDR2: MDHEN, SYDVKM. This CDR3 has 14 residues. The CDR3 nucleotides are TGTGCCAGCATTTACAGGGGCATGAACACTGAAGCTTTCTTT. It is translated as CASIYRGMNTEAFF.

This chain connects TRBV9 to TRBJ1-3, with no clear D. The germline gives CDR1 SGDLS, CDR2 YYNGEE. Trimming removed 4 bases from V and 2 bases from J, with 10 bases in between. The CDR3 has 14 residues. CDR3 nucleotide sequence: TGTGCCAGCAGCTCCACGAGCCCTGGAAACACCATATATTTT. This sequence encodes CASSSTSPGNTIYF.

CDR3 sequence (DNA): TGTGCCAGCAGCTCTCAGGGGGCTCGGGCTTTCTTT. It specifies CASSSQGARAFF. The J gene is TRBJ1-1, the V gene TRBV9; 8 bases agree with TRBD1. Germline V gene data show CDR1 as SGDLS and CDR2 as YYNGEE. The junction had 7 bases not matched to a gene; V was cut back by 4 bases and J by 11 bases. This CDR3 is 12 amino acids long.

This clone occurred a few times. The chain employs TRBV28 and TRBJ1-1; unclear D gene. There are 10 residues in the CDR3. Trimming took 3 bases from V and 14 from J, leaving 10 bases between them. CDR1 is MDHEN, CDR2 SYDVKM, per germline. The CDR3 here is CASSFRGVFF. The CDR3 coding sequence is TGTGCCAGCAGTTTCCGAGGTGTATTCTTT.

Here the CDR3 DNA reads TGTGCCAGTACCCGGACAGGGTTAGGCTACACCTTC. It codes for CASTRTGLGYTF. The chain links TRBV19 to TRBJ1-2; 8 bases align to TRBD1. Germline lookup yields CDR1 LNHDA and CDR2 SQIVND (reference sequence). V gave up 7 bases and J gave up 8 bases; unmatched junction bases: 6. This CDR3 contains 12 residues.

The rearrangement uses TRBV9 and TRBJ2-2; D remains ambiguous. The CDR3 spans 16 residues. Germline V gene lookup returns CDR1 SGDLS and CDR2 YYNGEE. Trimming stripped 0 bases from V and 7 bases from J, with 16 bases between. The CDR3 DNA follows: TGTGCCAGCAGCGTAGGGCTCGTAGGCCTAGACGGGGAGCTGTTTTTT. Translated: CASSVGLVGLDGELFF.

This rearrangement joins TRBV28 to TRBJ1-2, with 8 bases that match TRBD1. Germline V lookup: CDR1 MDHEN, CDR2 SYDVKM. Trimming at V came to 4 bases and at J to 4 bases, leaving 2 bases not matched to a gene. This CDR3 spans 13 amino acids. The CDR3 bases are TGTGCCAGCAGTTCCGGACAGGGCTATGGCTACACCTTC. Its protein is CASSSGQGYGYTF.

V usage is TRBV19 and J usage is TRBJ2-1; 8 nucleotides line up with TRBD1. The CDR3 covers 17 residues. CDR1 is LNHDA, CDR2 SQIVND, per germline (reference sequence). The J segment lost 0 bases and the V segment lost 5 bases, leaving 9 bases of the junction unmatched. CDR3 coding DNA: TGTGCCAGTAGTCCGGTTGGGGACAGGCCCTCCTACAATGAGCAGTTCTTC. It yields the protein CASSPVGDRPSYNEQFF.

This chain joins TRBV4-2 and TRBJ1-2, with 7 positions matching TRBD1. V dropped 0 bases and J dropped 3; count of bases not matched to a gene: 1. The CDR3 is 14 amino acids. Germline V gene lookup returns CDR1 LGHNA and CDR2 YNFKEQ. The chain's CDR3 is CASSQDRGYYGYTF. In DNA, the CDR3 is TGTGCCAGCAGCCAAGACAGGGGGTACTATGGCTACACCTTC.

This clone appeared many times. The V call is TRBV6-4, the J call TRBJ2-7; no definite D call. Germline V gives CDR1 MRHNA, CDR2 SNTAGT. This CDR3 comprises 11 residues. Trimming stripped 9 bases from V and 3 bases from J, with 9 bases between. DNA for the CDR3: TGTGCCAGAGCAGGTTACTACGAGCAGTACTTC. Amino acids: CARAGYYEQYF.

This rearrangement joins TRBV4-2 to TRBJ2-3; a possible D gene is TRBD2 (6 bases). Trimming took off 8 bases at V and 0 bases at J, with 15 bases between the two ends. CDR3 size: 15 residues. Looked up from germline, CDR1 is LGHNA and CDR2 is YNFKEQ. CDR3 sequence reads: CASQGWGESTDTQYF. The CDR3 nucleotides read TGTGCCAGCCAAGGATGGGGGGAGAGCACAGATACGCAGTATTTT.

This clone is medium-sized (0.01 to 0.1%) within its sample. CDR3 DNA sequence: TGTGCCAGCACATCGGACACCCTAAGAATAAGACCCCTCCACTTT. This translates into CASTSDTLRIRPLHF. J is TRBJ1-6 and V is TRBV2; D is perhaps TRBD1 (5 bases). Trimming shortened V by 7 bases and J by 12 bases, and 22 bases separated the two germline ends. The CDR3 totals 15 residues. Per germline, CDR1 SNHLY and CDR2 FYNNEI.

The chain links TRBV28 to TRBJ1-2; unclear D gene. The CDR3 loop spans 12 amino acids. The V gene's germline CDR1 is MDHEN and CDR2 SYDVKM. V shed 4 bases and J shed 9 bases, with 12 bases lying between them. The CDR3 here is CASSSNSGRYTF. The CDR3, as DNA: TGTGCCAGCAGTTCAAACTCGGGTCGCTACACCTTC.

This clone was recorded once. The rearrangement links TRBV19 to TRBJ2-3; D remains unclear. The V gene's germline CDR1 is LNHDA and CDR2 SQIVND (reference sequence). This CDR3 contains 12 residues. V was shortened by 3 bases and J by 4 bases, with 5 bases between the two germline ends. The CDR3 DNA is TGTGCCAGTAGTATTAGAGCAGATACGCAGTATTTT. It translates to CASSIRADTQYF.

The table lists this clone with a few counts. V and J are TRBV5-6 and TRBJ1-2; no reliable D call. Trimming shortened V by 0 bases and J by 7 bases, and 13 bases separated the two germline ends. CDR1 is SGHDT and CDR2 is YYEEEE in the germline V gene. The CDR3 is 14 residues long. CDR3 in amino acids: CASSLARGSLGYTF. Written as DNA, the CDR3 is TGTGCCAGCAGCTTGGCGAGAGGGAGCCTTGGCTACACCTTC. Drawing the rest from reference TRBV5-6 and TRBJ1-2, the complete variable domain is DAGVTQSPTHLIKTRGQQVTLRCSPKSGHDTVSWYQQALGQGPQFIFQYYEEEERQRGNFPDRFSGHQFPNYSSELNVNALLLGDSALYLCASSLARGSLGYTFGSGTRLTVV.

A single count supports this clone. V and J are TRBV3-1 (or the pseudogene TRBV3-2) and TRBJ1-3; 11 bases map to TRBD1. Per germline, CDR1 LGHDT and CDR2 YNNKEL (reference sequence). The CDR3 contains 15 residues. V lost 4 bases and J lost 2; bases outside the gene matches: 1. Here the CDR3 DNA reads TGTGCCAGCAGCCCGGGACAGGGGGCTGGAAACACCATATATTTT. This translates into CASSPGQGAGNTIYF.